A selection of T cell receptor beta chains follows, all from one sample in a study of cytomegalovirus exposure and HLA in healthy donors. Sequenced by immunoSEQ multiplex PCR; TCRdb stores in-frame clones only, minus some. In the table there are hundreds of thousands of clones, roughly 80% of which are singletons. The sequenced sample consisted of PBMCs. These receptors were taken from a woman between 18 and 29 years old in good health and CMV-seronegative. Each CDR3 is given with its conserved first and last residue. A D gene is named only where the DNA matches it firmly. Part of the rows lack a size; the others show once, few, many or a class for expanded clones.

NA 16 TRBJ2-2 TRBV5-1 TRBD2 TGCGCCAGCAGCTTTCCCGGACTAGCTAACACCGGGGAGCTGTTTTTT CASSFPGLANTGELFF
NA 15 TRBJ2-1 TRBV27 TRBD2 TGTGCCAGCAGTTTGGGACTAGCGGGGGTCAATGAGCAGTTCTTC CASSLGLAGVNEQFF
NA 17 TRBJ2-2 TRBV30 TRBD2 TGTGCCTGGAGTTTGGATAGCGGGGGGTTTATTACCGGGGAGCTGTTTTTT CAWSLDSGGFITGELFF
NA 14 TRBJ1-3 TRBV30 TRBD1 TGTGCCTGCCCAGGGACAGGGGCTGGAAACACCATATATTTT CACPGTGAGNTIYF
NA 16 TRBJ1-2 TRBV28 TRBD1 TGTGCCAGCAGTTCCTTATACAGGGGGCGTAACTATGGCTACACCTTC CASSSLYRGRNYGYTF
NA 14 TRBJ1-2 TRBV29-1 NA TGCAGCGCCTGGGCCAGGAATGTTAACTATGGCTACACCTTC CSAWARNVNYGYTF
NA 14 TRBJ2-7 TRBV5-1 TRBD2 TGCGCCAGCAGCCCCCTAGCGGGAGTAGGCGAGCAGTACTTC CASSPLAGVGEQYF
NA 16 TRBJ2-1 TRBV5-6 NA TGTGCCAGCCGTACCTCCGGGCAGGGGGGGTACAATGAGCAGTTCTTC CASRTSGQGGYNEQFF
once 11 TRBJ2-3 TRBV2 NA TGTGCCAGCAGTGAAGGACCCCCAACGTATTTT CASSEGPPTYF
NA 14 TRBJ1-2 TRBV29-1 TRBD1 TGCAGCGCCATCCCCGGGACAGGGCGCTATGGCTACACCTTC CSAIPGTGRYGYTF
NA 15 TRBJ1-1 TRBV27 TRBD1 TGTGCCAGCAGTTTAGGGGGACAGGGGAACACTGAAGCTTTCTTT CASSLGGQGNTEAFF
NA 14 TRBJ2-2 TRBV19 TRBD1 TGTGCCAGTATTACCCGACAGGGAAACGGGGAGCTGTTTTTT CASITRQGNGELFF
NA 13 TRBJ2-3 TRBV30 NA TGTGCCTGGAGCCTCCCGATTATAAATACGCAGTATTTT CAWSLPIINTQYF
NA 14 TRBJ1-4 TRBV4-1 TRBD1 TGCGCCAGCAGCCAGGACAGGGGTGATGAAAAACTGTTTTTT CASSQDRGDEKLFF
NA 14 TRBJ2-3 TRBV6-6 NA TGTGCCAGTACCAGGGAGGAAAACACAGATACGCAGTATTTT CASTREENTDTQYF
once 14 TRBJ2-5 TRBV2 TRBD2 TGTGCCAGCTGCCCAGAGGGAGGGTTAGAGACCCAGTACTTC CASCPEGGLETQYF
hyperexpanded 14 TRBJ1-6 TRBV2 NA TGTGCCAGCAGTGAATCGGGACCTCGATCACCCCTCCACTTT CASSESGPRSPLHF
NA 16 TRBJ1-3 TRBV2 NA TGTGCCAGCAGAAAAACAGGTGAACTCTCTGGAAACACCATATATTTT CASRKTGELSGNTIYF
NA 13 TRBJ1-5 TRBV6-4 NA TGTGCCAGCAGCCCCGGACGGGATCAGCCCCAGCATTTT CASSPGRDQPQHF
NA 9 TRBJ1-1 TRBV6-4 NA TGTGCCAGCAGTGAAGGAGCTTTCTTT CASSEGAFF
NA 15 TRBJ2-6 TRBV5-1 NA TGCGCCAGCAGCTTGGGGGGTACTGGGGCCAACGTCCTGACTTTC CASSLGGTGANVLTF
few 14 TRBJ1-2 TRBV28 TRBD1 TGTGCCAGCAGTGGAGGACAGGCTAACTATGGCTACACCTTC CASSGGQANYGYTF
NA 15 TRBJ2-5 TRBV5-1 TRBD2 TGCGCCAGCAGCTCTAGCGGGAGCATTCAAGAGACCCAGTACTTC CASSSSGSIQETQYF
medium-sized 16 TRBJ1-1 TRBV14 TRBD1 TGTGCCAGCAGCCGGACCTCGACAGGGCTCAACACTGAAGCTTTCTTT CASSRTSTGLNTEAFF
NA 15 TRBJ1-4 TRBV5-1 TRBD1 TGCGCCAGCAGCTTGGACGGGCAGGGGGGTGAAAAACTGTTTTTT CASSLDGQGGEKLFF
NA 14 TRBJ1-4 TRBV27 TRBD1 TGTGCCAGCAGTCAGGACAGGGGACGTGAAAAACTGTTTTTT CASSQDRGREKLFF
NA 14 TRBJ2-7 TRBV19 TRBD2 TGTGCCAGTAGTACCGGGACTAGCTTGAACGAGCAGTACTTC CASSTGTSLNEQYF
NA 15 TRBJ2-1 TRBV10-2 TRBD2 TGCGCCAGCACCTCGACTAGCGGGAGCAACAATGAGCAGTTCTTC CASTSTSGSNNEQFF
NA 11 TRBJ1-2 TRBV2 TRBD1 TGTGCCAGCGGGACAGGGATTGGCTACACCTTC CASGTGIGYTF
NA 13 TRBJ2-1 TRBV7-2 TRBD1 TGTGCCAGCAGCTTAGAACAGGGGAATGAGCAGTTCTTC CASSLEQGNEQFF
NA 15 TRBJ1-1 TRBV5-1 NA TGCGCCAGCAGCTTGCAACCCGATGGGAGCACTGAAGCTTTCTTT CASSLQPDGSTEAFF
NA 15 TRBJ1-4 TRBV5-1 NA TGCGCCAGCAGCTTGGATGGGGCAACTAATGAAAAACTGTTTTTT CASSLDGATNEKLFF
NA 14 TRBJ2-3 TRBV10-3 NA TGTGCGATAGGGGGGGAGGCGGGTACAGATACGCAGTATTTT CAIGGEAGTDTQYF
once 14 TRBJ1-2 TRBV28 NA TGTGCCAGCAGTACCACCGGGACCGTGGGGGGCTACACCTTC CASSTTGTVGGYTF
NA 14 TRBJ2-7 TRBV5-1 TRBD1 TGCGCCAGCAGCTCGGACAGGGAGTACCACGAGCAGTACTTC CASSSDREYHEQYF
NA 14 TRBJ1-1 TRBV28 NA TGTGCCAGCAGCCGACAGTCTTTGAACACTGAAGCTTTCTTT CASSRQSLNTEAFF
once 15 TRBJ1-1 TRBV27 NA TGTGCCAGCAGTTTATCTGCGGGTCAGGCCCCTGAAGCTTTCTTT CASSLSAGQAPEAFF
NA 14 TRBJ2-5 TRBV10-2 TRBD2 TGCGCCATCTCACTAGCGGGGGGGCGAGAGACCCAGTACTTC CAISLAGGRETQYF
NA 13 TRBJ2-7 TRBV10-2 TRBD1 TGCGCCAGCAACGCCGGGACAGACTACGAGCAGTACTTC CASNAGTDYEQYF
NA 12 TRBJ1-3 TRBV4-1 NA TGCGCCAGCAGCCAAGGGGGAAACACCATATATTTT CASSQGGNTIYF
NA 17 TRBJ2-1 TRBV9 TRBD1 TGTGCCAGCAGCACCCCCCCTGACAGGGGAATAGACAATGAGCAGTTCTTC CASSTPPDRGIDNEQFF
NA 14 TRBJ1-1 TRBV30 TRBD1 TGTGCCTGGAGTCGTGGACAGGGATCAGTTGAAGCTTTCTTT CAWSRGQGSVEAFF
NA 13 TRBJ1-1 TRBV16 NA TGTGCCAGCAGCCCCCTAGGTACAGGGACAGCTTTCTTT CASSPLGTGTAFF
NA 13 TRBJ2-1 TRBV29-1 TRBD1 TGCAGCGGTCGGACAGGGCCCTACAATGAGCAGTTCTTC CSGRTGPYNEQFF
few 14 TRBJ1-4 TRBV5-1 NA TGCGCCAGCAGCTTCGGGGGGGCTAATGAAAAACTGTTTTTT CASSFGGANEKLFF
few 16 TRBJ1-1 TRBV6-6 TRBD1 TGTGCCAGCAGGACTTTTCAGGGGGAAAGTGGCACTGAAGCTTTCTTT CASRTFQGESGTEAFF